This T cell receptor (beta chain) was recorded in a study of blood T cell repertoires in COVID-19. At the level of the study: Acute and convalescent COVID-19 specimens originated in the United States, Italy and Spain.

TCRdb's copy holds only in-frame clones and misses some; the assay was immunoSEQ multiplex PCR. The sample carries approximately 240,000 clones, approximately 80% recorded once. Concerning this clone itself: The sample has other DNA sequences that encode this CDR3 too.

The CDR3 spans 14 residues. Germline loops: CDR1 SGHDT, CDR2 YYEEEE. The trim removed 4 bases at V and 2 bases at J, leaving 2 bases unmatched. The source is a woman older than 75 with active or convalescent COVID-19. The sequenced sample consisted of peripheral blood. The chain carries TRBV5-6 and TRBJ1-2; 10 bases line up with TRBD1. The CDR3 loop reads CASSQDRGNYGYTF. Here the CDR3 DNA reads TGTGCCAGCAGCCAGGACAGGGGGAACTATGGCTACACCTTC.